The next 6 T cell receptor beta chains were all read from a single sample in a study of blood T cell repertoires in COVID-19. Some clones are missing from TCRdb's copy, which holds only in-frame ones; the method was immunoSEQ multiplex PCR. The sample lists around 6,700 clones; about nine tenths were seen once. The source material was peripheral blood. These receptors all come from a man between 70 and 80 years old with active COVID-19.

The table lists this clone with a count of one. This CDR3 reads CATGEGLWDYGYTF. The CDR3, as DNA: TGTGCCACGGGGGAGGGACTGTGGGACTATGGCTACACCTTC. V is TRBV19 and J is TRBJ1-2, with D possibly matching TRBD1 (5 bases). Deletions cut 10 bases from V and 3 bases from J, with 18 bases between. Germline V gene sequence: CDR1 LNHDA, CDR2 SQIVND (reference sequence). The CDR3 has 14 amino acids.

The rearrangement links TRBV5-1 to TRBJ2-4, with D perhaps TRBD2 (5 bases). The germline CDR1 and CDR2 sequences are SGHRS and YFSETQ. V lost 0 bases and J 8 bases, leaving 9 bases between the germline ends. The CDR3 is 13 residues long. The CDR3 protein is CASSLAHGDIQYF. The CDR3 DNA sequence: TGCGCCAGCAGCTTGGCCCACGGGGACATTCAGTACTTC.

This clone turned up a few times. V is TRBV4-1 and J is TRBJ1-2, with a weak D call TRBD1 (6 bases). The CDR3 is 15 amino acids. Germline CDR1 MGHRA, CDR2 YSYEKL. The ends were cut back, 3 bases at V and 0 bases at J, with 11 bases in the middle. The CDR3 reads CASSHPDRANYGYTF. CDR3 bases: TGCGCCAGCAGCCACCCGGACAGAGCTAACTATGGCTACACCTTC.

The rearrangement uses TRBV29-1 and TRBJ2-2, with D unresolved. Germline CDR1 reads SQVTM; CDR2 reads ANQGSEA. This CDR3 region has 14 residues. V dropped 3 bases and J dropped 3 bases, with 11 bases sitting between them. The CDR3 protein is CSVEILPDTGELFF. As DNA, the CDR3 is TGCAGCGTTGAGATTCTACCGGACACCGGGGAGCTGTTTTTT.

The chain has TRBV4-3 and TRBJ1-1; D is uncertain. With 0 bases removed from V and 7 bases from J, the gap between germline ends came to 12 bases. This CDR3 contains 14 residues. Germline CDR1 is LGHNA and CDR2 is YSLEER. CDR3 region: CASSQDRYASEAFF. As DNA, the CDR3 is TGCGCCAGCAGCCAAGACAGGTACGCCAGTGAAGCTTTCTTT.

This clone is a singleton in its sample. Other DNA sequences from this sample encode an identical CDR3 as well. The chain couples TRBV7-9 to TRBJ1-2, with 10 bases identical to TRBD1. The length of the CDR3 is 14 residues. Looked up from germline, CDR1 is SEHNR and CDR2 is FQNEAQ (reference sequence). J gave up 7 bases and V 5 bases, and 7 bases lay outside the gene matches. The CDR3, as DNA: TGTGCCAGCAGCCAACCCGGGACAGGGGCTGGCTACACCTTC. This gives the protein CASSQPGTGAGYTF.